These 26 T cell receptor beta chains were sequenced from one sample in a study of OX40 agonist ivuxolimab in advanced cancers. Method: immunoSEQ multiplex PCR; TCRdb's copy keeps in-frame clones and lacks some. Of tens of thousands of clones detected, 70% to 90% appear once; the ten largest clones hold 0.25% to 0.3%. The input for sequencing was CD4+ or CD8+ T cells sorted from blood, taken in a trial of the OX40 agonist ivuxolimab. The receptors derive from an adult with an advanced solid tumor such as melanoma, head and neck, liver or kidney cancer.

The chain recombines TRBV18 with TRBJ2-1; 7 positions agree with TRBD2. The CDR3 length is 16 residues. V shed 2 bases and J 0 bases; nucleotides not matched to a gene: 4. Germline lookup yields CDR1 KGHSH and CDR2 LQKENI. For the CDR3, the DNA is TGTGCCAGCTCACCATACGGGGGGAGCTCCTACAATGAGCAGTTCTTC. Its translation is CASSPYGGSSYNEQFF.

The V and J genes are TRBV14 and TRBJ2-2; 7 bases align to TRBD1. Unmatched junction bases numbered 10, after V lost 1 base and J lost 5 bases. The germline V gene encodes CDR1 SGHDN and CDR2 FVKESK. CDR3 length: 17 residues. The chain's CDR3 is CASSQGRGRGRTGELFF. The CDR3 DNA follows: TGTGCCAGCAGCCAAGGCCGGGGTAGGGGGCGAACCGGGGAGCTGTTTTTT.

The chain links TRBV25-1 to TRBJ1-4, with 7 bases lining up with TRBD1. The junction had 6 bases not matched to a gene; V was cut back by 3 bases and J by 5 bases. The germline gives CDR1 MGHDK, CDR2 SYGVNS. This CDR3 spans 15 amino acids. As DNA, the CDR3 is TGTGCCAGCAGTGATCCCGACAGGGTGAATGAAAAACTGTTTTTT. It specifies CASSDPDRVNEKLFF.

The rearrangement links TRBV6-1 to TRBJ2-7; D unclear. There are 11 residues in the CDR3. Germline V CDR1 and CDR2: MNHNS, SASEGT. V was shortened by 6 bases and J by 6 bases, with 9 bases between the two germline ends. The CDR3 DNA follows: TGTGCCAGCAGCGGAAACTGCGAGCAGTACTTC. This encodes CASSGNCEQYF.

The V and J genes are TRBV15 and TRBJ1-5; perhaps TRBD1 as D (6 bases). Germline CDR1 reads LNHNV; CDR2 reads YYDKDF (reference sequence). V lost 1 base to trimming and J lost 0 bases, with 7 bases between them. The CDR3 consists of 15 residues. CDR3: CATSRGQVSNQPQHF. The CDR3 coding sequence is TGTGCCACCAGCAGAGGACAGGTTAGCAATCAGCCCCAGCATTTT.

V gene TRBV29-1 combines with J gene TRBJ1-1; no clear D. CDR1 is SQVTM, CDR2 ANQGSEA, per germline. The CDR3 is 13 amino acids. V lost 7 bases, J lost 0 bases, and 12 bases lay in between. The CDR3 loop is CSAGRGMNTEAFF. The CDR3 coding sequence is TGCAGCGCTGGACGGGGAATGAACACTGAAGCTTTCTTT. Supplemented by reference TRBV29-1 and TRBJ1-1, the full variable domain reads SAVISQKPSRDICQRGTSLTIQCQVDSQVTMMFWYRQQPGQSLTLIATANQGSEATYESGFVIDKFPISRPNLTFSTLTVSNMSPEDSSIYLCSAGRGMNTEAFFGQGTRLTVV.

The V gene is TRBV29-1, the J gene TRBJ1-5, with a possible D match to TRBD1 (6 bases). The CDR3 is 14 amino acids. CDR1 SQVTM and CDR2 ANQGSEA come from the germline V gene. V lost 4 bases and J 6 bases, leaving 16 bases between the germline ends. The CDR3 region is CSVGGDIAGQPQHF. The CDR3 DNA reads TGCAGCGTTGGCGGGGACATTGCTGGTCAGCCCCAGCATTTT. The full variable domain, with the rest looked up from reference TRBV29-1 and TRBJ1-5, is SAVISQKPSRDICQRGTSLTIQCQVDSQVTMMFWYRQQPGQSLTLIATANQGSEATYESGFVIDKFPISRPNLTFSTLTVSNMSPEDSSIYLCSVGGDIAGQPQHFGDGTRLSIL.

The sample holds a few counts of this clone. The chain couples TRBV7-2 to TRBJ1-4; possibly TRBD1 for D (6 bases). The germline CDR1 and CDR2 sequences are SGHTA and FQGNSA. V was trimmed by 5 bases and J by 14 bases, leaving 15 bases between them. The CDR3 contains 12 residues. CDR3 loop: CASSTRGGGLFF. In DNA form, the CDR3 reads TGTGCCAGCAGCACGAGAGGGGGGGGGCTGTTTTTT.

The gene calls are TRBV7-2 and TRBJ2-1; 7 bases align to TRBD2. Trimming removed 4 bases from V and 2 bases from J; junction bases left unmatched: 5. CDR1 and CDR2 (germline): SGHTA, FQGNSA. This CDR3 is 15 amino acids long. CDR3 coding DNA: TGTGCCAGCAGCTCTCGGGGGGACCCCTACAATGAGCAGTTCTTC. It yields the protein CASSSRGDPYNEQFF.

The chain joins TRBV6-1 to TRBJ1-3; 9 positions match TRBD1. The length of the CDR3 is 14 residues. Germline V gene sequence: CDR1 MNHNS, CDR2 SASEGT. V shed 7 bases and J 3 bases; nucleotides not matched to a gene: 4. The CDR3 here is CASTLDRGGNTIYF. In nucleotides, the CDR3 is TGTGCCAGCACTCTGGACAGGGGTGGAAACACCATATATTTT.

The rearrangement links TRBV7-9 to TRBJ2-2; possibly TRBD1 for D (6 bases). CDR1 and CDR2 from the germline V gene are SEHNR and FQNEAQ (reference sequence). The CDR3 extends over 13 amino acids. Deletions cut 7 bases from V and 1 base from J, with 7 bases between. This chain's CDR3 is CASKGQNTGELFF. For the CDR3, the DNA is TGTGCCAGCAAGGGACAGAACACCGGGGAGCTGTTTTTT.

This clone was counted once. This chain links TRBV19 with TRBJ1-6, with D maybe TRBD1 (6 bases). V lost 6 bases and J lost 0, with 9 bases in between. CDR3 length equals 15 residues. The germline V gene encodes CDR1 LNHDA and CDR2 SQIVND (reference sequence). The CDR3 spells CASRTGSSYNSPLHF. The CDR3 DNA reads as TGTGCCAGTAGAACAGGGAGCTCCTATAATTCACCCCTCCACTTT. Variable domain in full (rest from reference TRBV19 and TRBJ1-6): DGGITQSPKYLFRKEGQNVTLSCEQNLNHDAMYWYRQDPGQGLRLIYYSQIVNDFQKGDIAEGYSVSREKKESFPLTVTSAQKNPTAFYLCASRTGSSYNSPLHFGNGTRLTVT.

V gene TRBV6-4 combines with J gene TRBJ1-2; TRBD1 matches at 7 bases. Losses at the gene ends were 0 bases for V and 8 bases for J; bases not matched to a gene: 6. Germline CDR1 MRHNA, CDR2 SNTAGT. This CDR3 has 14 residues. The CDR3 sequence is CASSDSLGQRGYTF. As DNA, the CDR3 is TGTGCCAGCAGTGACTCTCTGGGACAGCGAGGCTACACCTTC.

The rearrangement links TRBV18 to TRBJ1-3; the D is unclear. V lost 3 bases and J 0 bases, leaving 9 bases between the germline ends. Germline-derived CDR1 and CDR2 are KGHSH and LQKENI. CDR3 size: 15 residues. Here the CDR3 reads CASSPIKTSGNTIYF. CDR3 coding DNA: TGTGCCAGCTCACCGATAAAGACCTCTGGAAACACCATATATTTT.

The gene calls are TRBV19 and TRBJ1-4; D is ambiguous. The V gene lost 5 bases and the J gene lost 7 bases, with 17 bases spanning the gap. Germline V CDR1 and CDR2: LNHDA, SQIVND (reference sequence). There are 15 residues in the CDR3. The CDR3 DNA reads as TGTGCCAGTAGTTCTAGAGGTTCGGAGGGTGAAAAACTGTTTTTT. This translates into CASSSRGSEGEKLFF.

V usage is TRBV25-1 and J usage is TRBJ1-2; a weak D match, TRBD1 (6 bases). Germline V CDR1 and CDR2: MGHDK, SYGVNS. The CDR3 is 11 residues long. V shed 7 bases and J shed 8 bases, with 11 bases lying between them. CDR3 DNA: TGTGCCAGCAAGGGGGTGTACGGCTACACCTTC. Its translation: CASKGVYGYTF.

The V and J genes are TRBV12-5 and TRBJ1-1; D not resolved. The CDR3 has 14 residues. Germline lookup yields CDR1 LGHNT and CDR2 FRNRAP. The V and J ends lost 6 bases and 1 base respectively, with 12 bases between them. In nucleotides, the CDR3 is TGTGCTAGTGGCCCTTTACTCTGGAACACTGAAGCTTTCTTT. This gives the protein CASGPLLWNTEAFF.

The chain couples TRBV5-4 to TRBJ1-1; possibly TRBD1 for D (6 bases). Looked up from germline, CDR1 is SGHNT and CDR2 is YYREEE (reference sequence). V was shortened by 4 bases and J by 10 bases, with 17 bases between the two germline ends. The CDR3 consists of 13 residues. In DNA, the CDR3 is TGTGCCAGCAGCCACACGACTGAGGGGGGAGCTTTCTTT. Encoded protein: CASSHTTEGGAFF. Based on the CDR3 plus reference TRBV5-4 and TRBJ1-1, the full variable domain is ETGVTQSPTHLIKTRGQQVTLRCSSQSGHNTVSWYQQALGQGPQFIFQYYREEENGRGNFPPRFSGLQFPNYSSELNVNALELDDSALYLCASSHTTEGGAFFGQGTRLTVV.

V usage is TRBV7-9 and J usage is TRBJ1-5, with 7 positions matching TRBD1. From germline, CDR1 is SEHNR and CDR2 FQNEAQ (reference sequence). CDR3 size: 14 residues. V lost 6 bases, J lost 7 bases, and 9 bases stayed unmatched. The CDR3 is CASSKGGGLQPQHF. Here the CDR3 DNA reads TGTGCCAGCAGTAAAGGAGGGGGCCTACAGCCCCAGCATTTT.

V is TRBV18 and J is TRBJ2-7, with 7 bases aligning to TRBD1. Trimming removed 4 bases from V and 4 bases from J; junction bases left unmatched: 7. This CDR3 spans 14 amino acids. Germline V gene lookup returns CDR1 KGHSH and CDR2 LQKENI. CDR3 amino acids: CASSRDSEWYEQYF. The CDR3 coding sequence is TGTGCCAGCTCACGGGACAGTGAATGGTACGAGCAGTACTTC.

The chain carries TRBV12-5 and TRBJ2-6; no definite D call. Germline assignment: CDR1 LGHNT and CDR2 FRNRAP. The CDR3 spans 17 residues. Trimming took 1 base from V and 0 from J, leaving 10 bases between them. The CDR3 loop reads CASGLGHRNSGANVLTF. Here the CDR3 DNA reads TGTGCTAGTGGTTTGGGACACCGAAACTCTGGGGCCAACGTCCTGACTTTC.

The sample holds one count of this clone. The V and J genes are TRBV18 and TRBJ1-2, with TRBD1 matching over 7 bases. CDR1 and CDR2 (germline): KGHSH, LQKENI. J lost 6 bases, V lost 2 bases, and 3 bases had no gene match. The CDR3 covers 13 residues. The CDR3 is CASSPDRVNGYTF. The DNA for the CDR3 is TGTGCCAGCTCACCAGACAGGGTTAATGGCTACACCTTC. Full variable domain (missing parts from reference TRBV18 and TRBJ1-2): NAGVMQNPRHLVRRRGQEARLRCSPMKGHSHVYWYRQLPEEGLKFMVYLQKENIIDESGMPKERFSAEFPKEGPSILRIQQVVRGDSAAYFCASSPDRVNGYTFGSGTRLTVV.

The chain couples TRBV27 to TRBJ2-1; D possibly corresponds to TRBD1 (5 bases). Trimming removed 2 bases at V and 0 bases at J, with 11 bases between. The CDR3 length is 16 residues. The germline V gene encodes CDR1 MNHEY and CDR2 SMNVEV (reference sequence). For the CDR3, the DNA is TGTGCCAGCAGTTTAAAGGGGCCGGGCTCCTACAATGAGCAGTTCTTC. Residues: CASSLKGPGSYNEQFF.

The chain is built from TRBV18 and TRBJ1-2, with 10 bases identical to TRBD1. The CDR3 is 14 residues long. V shed 1 base, J shed 7 bases, and the junction held 3 bases outside the gene matches. Germline CDR1 reads KGHSH; CDR2 reads LQKENI. CDR3 sequence reads: CASSPRQGAGGYTF. CDR3 nucleotide sequence: TGTGCCAGCTCACCACGACAGGGGGCAGGTGGCTACACCTTC.

The chain is built from TRBV7-8 and TRBJ1-3, with D possibly TRBD1 on 6 matching bases. Trimming cost V 2 bases and J 4 bases, with 15 bases left between them. Germline lookup yields CDR1 SGHVS and CDR2 FQNEAQ. The CDR3 loop spans 16 amino acids. CDR3: CASSLNPGQGGNTIYF. CDR3 coding DNA: TGTGCCAGCAGCTTAAATCCAGGCCAGGGGGGAAACACCATATATTTT.

The rearrangement uses TRBV13 and TRBJ2-7, with 8 bases aligning to TRBD1. The CDR3 consists of 15 residues. Germline CDR1 PRHDT, CDR2 FYEKMQ (reference sequence). V was pared by 4 bases and J by 6 bases, with 11 bases of the junction left unmatched. The CDR3 is CASSSLGQGPLEQYF. CDR3 in DNA: TGTGCCAGCAGCTCCCTCGGACAGGGCCCCCTCGAGCAGTACTTC.